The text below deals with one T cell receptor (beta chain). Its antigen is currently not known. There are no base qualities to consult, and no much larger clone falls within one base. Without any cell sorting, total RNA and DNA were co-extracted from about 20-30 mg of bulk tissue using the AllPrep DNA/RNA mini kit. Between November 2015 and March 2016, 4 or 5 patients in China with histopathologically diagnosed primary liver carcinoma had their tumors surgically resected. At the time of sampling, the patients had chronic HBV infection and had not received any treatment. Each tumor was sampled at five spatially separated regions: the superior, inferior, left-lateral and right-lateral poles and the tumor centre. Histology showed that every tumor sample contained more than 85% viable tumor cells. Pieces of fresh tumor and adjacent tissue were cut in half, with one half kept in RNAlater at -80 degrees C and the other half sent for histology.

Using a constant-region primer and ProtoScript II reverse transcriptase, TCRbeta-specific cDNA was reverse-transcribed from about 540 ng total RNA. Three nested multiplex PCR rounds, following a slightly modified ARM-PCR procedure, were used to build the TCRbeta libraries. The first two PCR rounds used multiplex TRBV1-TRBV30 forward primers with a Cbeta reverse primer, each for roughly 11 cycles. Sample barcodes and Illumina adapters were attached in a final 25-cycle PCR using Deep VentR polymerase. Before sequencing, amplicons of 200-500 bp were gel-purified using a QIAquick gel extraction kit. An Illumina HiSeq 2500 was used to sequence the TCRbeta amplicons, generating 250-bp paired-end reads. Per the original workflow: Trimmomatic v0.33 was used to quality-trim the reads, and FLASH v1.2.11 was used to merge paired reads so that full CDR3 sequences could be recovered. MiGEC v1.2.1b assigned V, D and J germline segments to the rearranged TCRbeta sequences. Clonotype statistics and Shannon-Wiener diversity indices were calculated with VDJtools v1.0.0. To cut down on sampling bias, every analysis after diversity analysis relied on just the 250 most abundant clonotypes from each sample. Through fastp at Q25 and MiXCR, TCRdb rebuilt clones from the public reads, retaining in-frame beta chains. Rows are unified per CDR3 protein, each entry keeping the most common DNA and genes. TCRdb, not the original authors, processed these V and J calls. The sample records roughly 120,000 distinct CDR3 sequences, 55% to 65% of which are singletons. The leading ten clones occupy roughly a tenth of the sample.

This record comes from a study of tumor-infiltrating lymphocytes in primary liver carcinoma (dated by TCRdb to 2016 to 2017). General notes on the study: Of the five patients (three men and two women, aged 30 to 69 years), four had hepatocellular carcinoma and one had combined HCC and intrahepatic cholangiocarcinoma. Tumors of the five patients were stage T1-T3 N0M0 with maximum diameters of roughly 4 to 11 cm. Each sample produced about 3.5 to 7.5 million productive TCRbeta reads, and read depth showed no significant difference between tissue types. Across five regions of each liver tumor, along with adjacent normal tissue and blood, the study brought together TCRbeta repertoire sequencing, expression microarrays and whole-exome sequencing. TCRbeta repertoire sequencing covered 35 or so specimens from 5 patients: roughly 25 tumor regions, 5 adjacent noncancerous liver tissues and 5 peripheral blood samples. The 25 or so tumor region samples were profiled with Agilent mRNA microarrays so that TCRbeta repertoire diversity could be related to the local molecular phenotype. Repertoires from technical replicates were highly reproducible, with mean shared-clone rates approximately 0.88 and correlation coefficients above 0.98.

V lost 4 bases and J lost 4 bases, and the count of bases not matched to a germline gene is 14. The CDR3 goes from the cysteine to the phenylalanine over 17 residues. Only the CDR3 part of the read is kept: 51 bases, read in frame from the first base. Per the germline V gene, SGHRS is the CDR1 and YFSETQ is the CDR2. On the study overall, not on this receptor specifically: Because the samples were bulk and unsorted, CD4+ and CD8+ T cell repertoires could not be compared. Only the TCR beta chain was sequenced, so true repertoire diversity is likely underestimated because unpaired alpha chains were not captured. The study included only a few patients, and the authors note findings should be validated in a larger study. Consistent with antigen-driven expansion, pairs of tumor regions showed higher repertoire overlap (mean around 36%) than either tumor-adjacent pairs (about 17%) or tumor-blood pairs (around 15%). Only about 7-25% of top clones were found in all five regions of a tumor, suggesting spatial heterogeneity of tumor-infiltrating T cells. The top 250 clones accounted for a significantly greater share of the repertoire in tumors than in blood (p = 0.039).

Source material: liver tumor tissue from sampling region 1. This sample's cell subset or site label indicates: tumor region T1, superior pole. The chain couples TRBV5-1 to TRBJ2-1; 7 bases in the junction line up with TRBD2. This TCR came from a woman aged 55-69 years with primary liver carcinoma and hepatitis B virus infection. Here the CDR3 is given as CASSPMGELARYNEQFF. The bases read TGCGCCAGCAGCCCCATGGGGGAACTAGCGAGGTACAATGAGCAGTTCTTC.